This T cell receptor (beta chain) was identified in a study of T cell changes during pregnancy in multiple sclerosis. Produced via immunoSEQ multiplex PCR; TCRdb's table is partial and in-frame only. This table holds around 36,000 clones, roughly 91% found once. CDR3 size: 16 residues. With 7 bases clipped from V and 1 base from J, the junction kept 8 bases outside the gene matches. Germline lookup yields CDR1 LNHDA and CDR2 SQIVND (reference sequence). V gene TRBV19 combines with J gene TRBJ2-5; 11 positions match TRBD2. This material consisted of CD8+ T cells from peripheral blood mononuclear cells, taken before pregnancy. The receptor's source is a female donor with multiple sclerosis, enrolled in a pregnancy study. CDR3 protein: CASNPGTSGLQETQYF. The CDR3 bases are TGTGCCAGTAATCCCGGGACTAGCGGCCTCCAAGAGACCCAGTACTTC.